Following are 25 T cell receptor beta chains from one sample sequenced in a study of blood T cell repertoires in COVID-19. Clones were read by immunoSEQ multiplex PCR, and TCRdb kept only the in-frame ones, dropping some. This table holds over 150,000 clones, roughly 93% found once. Specimen: peripheral blood. The receptors originated from a man younger than 35 with COVID-19, enrolled during active disease.

The chain carries TRBV30 and TRBJ2-7, with D perhaps matching TRBD1 (6 bases). The CDR3 is 13 residues long. CDR1 GTSNPN and CDR2 SVGIG come from the germline V gene (reference sequence). Deletions cut 7 bases from V and 2 bases from J, with 15 bases between. CDR3 nucleotide sequence: TGTGCCTCAAGGGACATCCGCACCTACGAGCAGTACTTC. This encodes CASRDIRTYEQYF.

The V gene is TRBV10-3, the J gene TRBJ2-2; 7 bases are shared with TRBD2. CDR3 size: 17 residues. Trimming removed 8 bases from V and 5 bases from J; junction bases left unmatched: 17. The germline V gene has CDR1 ENHRY and CDR2 SYGVKD. The CDR3 reads CAIADDRGVSGTGELFF. The DNA of the CDR3 is TGTGCCATCGCAGATGATCGGGGGGTGAGTGGGACCGGGGAGCTGTTTTTT.

This chain connects TRBV4-3 to TRBJ2-2; D ambiguous. CDR3 length: 12 amino acids. Germline V CDR1 and CDR2: LGHNA, YSLEER. V was pared by 1 base and J by 7 bases, with 4 bases between. CDR3 residues: CASSQAVGELFF. DNA for the CDR3: TGCGCCAGCAGCCAAGCCGTCGGGGAGCTGTTTTTT.

The rearrangement links TRBV2 to TRBJ1-2; D perhaps matches TRBD1 (5 bases). Trimming took off 1 base at V and 5 bases at J, with 17 bases between the two ends. The length of the CDR3 is 16 residues. Germline-derived CDR1 and CDR2 are SNHLY and FYNNEI. The CDR3: CASSEGGAPGLYGYTF. The CDR3 DNA is TGTGCCAGCAGTGAAGGGGGCGCTCCTGGTCTTTATGGCTACACCTTC.

CDR3: CASSLSGGGNEQFF. For the CDR3, the DNA is TGTGCCAGCAGCTTATCCGGGGGTGGGAATGAGCAGTTCTTC. The chain has TRBV11-3 and TRBJ2-1; maybe TRBD2 (6 bases). CDR1 and CDR2 from the germline V gene are SGHNT and YENEEA. The ends were cut back, 2 bases at V and 7 bases at J, with 12 bases in the middle. The CDR3 spans 14 residues.

The gene calls are TRBV30 and TRBJ2-7, with D unclear. This CDR3 has 11 residues. Trimming stripped 5 bases from V and 2 bases from J, with 7 bases between. Germline values: CDR1 GTSNPN, CDR2 SVGIG (reference sequence). CDR3 sequence: CAWGATYEQYF. The CDR3, as DNA: TGTGCCTGGGGAGCCACCTACGAGCAGTACTTC. The full variable domain, in which reference TRBV30 and TRBJ2-7 provide the parts outside the CDR3, is SQTIHQWPATLVQPVGSPLSLECTVEGTSNPNLYWYRQAAGRGLQLLFYSVGIGQISSEVPQNLSASRPQDRQFILSSKKLLLSDSGFYLCAWGATYEQYFGPGTRLTVT.

In its sample, this clone was seen once. This chain connects TRBV18 to TRBJ2-2; possibly TRBD1 for D (6 bases). Deletions cut 5 bases from V and 6 bases from J, with 10 bases between. Germline CDR1 and CDR2: KGHSH and LQKENI. This CDR3 has 13 residues. The CDR3 DNA reads TGTGCCAGCTCAGGGGGCGGCGCCGGGGAGCTGTTTTTT. It is translated as CASSGGGAGELFF. Full variable domain (rest looked up from reference TRBV18 and TRBJ2-2): NAGVMQNPRHLVRRRGQEARLRCSPMKGHSHVYWYRQLPEEGLKFMVYLQKENIIDESGMPKERFSAEFPKEGPSILRIQQVVRGDSAAYFCASSGGGAGELFFGEGSRLTVL.

This clone has a handful of counts. The chain joins TRBV3-1 (or the pseudogene TRBV3-2) to TRBJ1-1, with a possible D match to TRBD1 (6 bases). Looked up from germline, CDR1 is LGHDT and CDR2 is YNNKEL (reference sequence). The CDR3 covers 14 residues. Trimming removed 0 bases at V and 7 bases at J, with 12 bases between. Here the CDR3 DNA reads TGTGCCAGCAGCCAAGAATCCAGGGGCAGTGAAGCTTTCTTT. This translates into CASSQESRGSEAFF.

The chain recombines TRBV27 with TRBJ2-3; D not resolved. Trimming shortened V by 4 bases and J by 1 base, and 15 bases separated the two germline ends. This CDR3 contains 16 residues. CDR1 and CDR2 from the germline V gene are MNHEY and SMNVEV (reference sequence). In nucleotides, the CDR3 is TGTGCCAGCAGTTGGAGCACCGGCAGCGGCACAGATACGCAGTATTTT. It codes for CASSWSTGSGTDTQYF.

In regard to this clone: The sample carries other DNA sequences with the same CDR3. The chain uses TRBV9 and TRBJ1-1; D uncertain. CDR1 SGDLS and CDR2 YYNGEE come from the germline V gene. The germline V and J ends were trimmed by 0 bases and 1 base, with 4 bases remaining between them. The CDR3 length is 13 residues. The CDR3 loop is CASSVAGNTEAFF. The CDR3 nucleotides are TGTGCCAGCAGCGTAGCAGGGAACACTGAAGCTTTCTTT. Looking up the rest from reference TRBV9 and TRBJ1-1 gives the full variable domain: DSGVTQTPKHLITATGQRVTLRCSPRSGDLSVYWYQQSLDQGLQFLIQYYNGEERAKGNILERFSAQQFPDLHSELNLSSLELGDSALYFCASSVAGNTEAFFGQGTRLTVV.

The chain links TRBV15 to TRBJ1-6; 9 positions agree with TRBD1. This CDR3 comprises 17 residues. Germline trimming cut 0 bases from V and 8 bases from J; bases unmatched to any gene: 8. Germline assignment: CDR1 LNHNV and CDR2 YYDKDF (reference sequence). DNA for the CDR3: TGTGCCACCAGCAGAGATCTGGGACAGGGATCAGATTCACCCCTCCACTTT. Its protein product is CATSRDLGQGSDSPLHF.

The chain recombines TRBV25-1 with TRBJ2-1; D might be TRBD1 (5 bases). The CDR3 is 11 residues long. Germline CDR1 is MGHDK and CDR2 is SYGVNS. V lost 11 bases and J lost 9, with 14 bases in between. The CDR3 loop is CAGRGHGEQFF. Written as DNA, the CDR3 is TGTGCCGGAAGGGGTCACGGTGAGCAGTTCTTC. Together with reference TRBV25-1 and TRBJ2-1, the CDR3 gives the full variable domain: EADIYQTPRYLVIGTGKKITLECSQTMGHDKMYWYQQDPGMELHLIHYSYGVNSTEKGDLSSESTVSRIRTEHFPLTLESARPSHTSQYLCAGRGHGEQFFGPGTRLTVL.

The chain links TRBV15 to TRBJ2-7, with 7 bases fitting TRBD1. Looked up from germline, CDR1 is LNHNV and CDR2 is YYDKDF (reference sequence). J gave up 0 bases and V 0 bases, and 5 bases lay outside the gene matches. The CDR3 consists of 16 residues. CDR3 DNA sequence: TGTGCCACCAGCAGAGATCGGGCAGGGGGCTCCTACGAGCAGTACTTC. Its protein is CATSRDRAGGSYEQYF.

The rearrangement uses TRBV19 and TRBJ2-2; a weak D match, TRBD2 (5 bases). V lost 4 bases, J lost 5 bases, and 20 bases lay in between. The CDR3 loop spans 17 amino acids. Per germline, CDR1 LNHDA and CDR2 SQIVND (reference sequence). In nucleotides, the CDR3 is TGTGCCAGTAGTAAGTATAGTAGCTTCGGGGTGACCGGGGAGCTGTTTTTT. Protein: CASSKYSSFGVTGELFF.

On this clone itself: One junction end does not reproduce the germline sequence, and a read error may be involved. This CDR3 is also generated by other DNA sequences in the sample. The chain carries TRBV28 and TRBJ2-2, with TRBD1 identical over 8 bases. This CDR3 has 16 residues. Germline values: CDR1 MDHEN, CDR2 SYDVKM. CDR3 sequence (DNA): TGCGCCAGCAGTTTAGTGGACAGGGTCAACACCGGGGAGCTGTTTTTT. Translated: CASSLVDRVNTGELFF.

This clone came up once. V usage is TRBV11-3 and J usage is TRBJ2-1, with 11 bases matching TRBD2. The V segment lost 2 bases and the J segment 8 bases; nucleotides outside the gene matches: 5. The CDR3 spans 15 residues. Germline loops: CDR1 SGHNT, CDR2 YENEEA. The CDR3 is CASSLTSGSFDEQFF. The CDR3, as DNA: TGTGCCAGCAGCTTAACTAGCGGGAGTTTCGATGAGCAGTTCTTC.

The chain combines TRBV27 with TRBJ1-6; 7 bases align to TRBD1. This CDR3 comprises 16 residues. The V and J ends lost 5 bases and 0 bases, in that order; junction bases with no gene match: 4. The germline CDR1 and CDR2 sequences are MNHEY and SMNVEV (reference sequence). This CDR3 is CASSLDRPSYNSPLHF. CDR3 coding DNA: TGTGCCAGCAGTCTGGACAGGCCCTCCTATAATTCACCCCTCCACTTT.

With regard to this clone: The germline gene is not matched at one end of the junction; a read error may be the cause. This chain connects TRBV7-2 to TRBJ1-2; the D is unclear. The CDR3 totals 12 residues. Germline loops: CDR1 SGHTA, CDR2 FQGNSA. CDR3 in amino acids: CASSQQPTAAAF. CDR3 DNA: TGTGCCAGCAGCCAACAACCGACGGCCGCGGCCTTC.

The chain is built from TRBV29-1 and TRBJ2-1; 10 bases are shared with TRBD2. Per the germline V gene, CDR1 is SQVTM and CDR2 is ANQGSEA. The CDR3 sequence is 13 residues long. V was clipped by 6 bases and J by 5 bases; unmatched bases: 4. In DNA, the CDR3 is TGCAGCGTGTTGGGACTAGCGCACAATGAGCAGTTCTTC. Translating gives CSVLGLAHNEQFF.

The CDR3 DNA reads TGTGCCAGCAGCTCAATTTTCGGGAGCTCCTACAATGAGCAGTTCTTC. Translated, it gives CASSSIFGSSYNEQFF. The chain joins TRBV5-6 to TRBJ2-1, with TRBD2 as a possible D gene (6 bases). CDR1 SGHDT and CDR2 YYEEEE come from the germline V gene. The CDR3 runs to 16 residues. Trimming cost V 3 bases and J 0 bases, with 13 bases left between them.

This clone was found a few times. The chain couples TRBV5-6 to TRBJ1-2; D is possibly TRBD1 (5 bases). CDR1 and CDR2 from the germline V gene are SGHDT and YYEEEE. The CDR3 sequence is 16 residues long. V shed 0 bases and J shed 4 bases, with 16 bases lying between them. Here the CDR3 DNA reads TGTGCCAGCAGCTTGGCGGGTGACAGTACCCTCTATGGCTACACCTTC. It codes for CASSLAGDSTLYGYTF.

V gene TRBV24-1 combines with J gene TRBJ1-2, with no clear D. Germline V gene data show CDR1 as KGHDR and CDR2 as SFDVKD. This CDR3 contains 15 residues. V lost 4 bases and J 9 bases, leaving 20 bases between the germline ends. The CDR3 DNA reads TGTGCCACCAGTGACCCCGCCGTGGAGCCGATAAGCTACACCTTC. It translates to CATSDPAVEPISYTF.

The chain uses TRBV6-5 and TRBJ1-6; perhaps TRBD1 as D (6 bases). Trimming shortened V by 6 bases and J by 4 bases, and 13 bases separated the two germline ends. The CDR3 totals 15 residues. Germline CDR1 and CDR2: MNHEY and SVGAGI. In DNA form, the CDR3 reads TGTGCCAGCAGGGGGACACTTGGATATAATTCACCCCTCCACTTT. The encoded protein is CASRGTLGYNSPLHF.

The rearrangement joins TRBV14 to TRBJ1-3, with D unresolved. V was shortened by 2 bases and J by 0 bases, with 11 bases between the two germline ends. The V gene's germline CDR1 is SGHDN and CDR2 FVKESK. The CDR3 is 16 residues long. The CDR3 bases are TGTGCCAGCAGCCAACTGACACCCGTCTCTGGAAACACCATATATTTT. It yields the protein CASSQLTPVSGNTIYF.

V gene TRBV6-2 or TRBV6-3 combines with J gene TRBJ2-7; 9 positions match TRBD1. Germline CDR1 is MNHEY and CDR2 is SVGEGT. V shed 6 bases and J 2 bases; nucleotides not matched to a gene: 8. This CDR3 comprises 15 residues. CDR3 residues: CASSPGDRVPYEQYF. CDR3 coding DNA: TGTGCCAGCAGCCCCGGGGACAGGGTGCCCTACGAGCAGTACTTC.